The entry that follows covers one TCR beta chain sequence. Authors' data handling: Nucleated cell counts were estimated from reference gene primer amplification. Using immunoSEQ multiplex PCR, the repertoire was profiled, and TCRdb retains in-frame clones only, with some absent. That table furnishes V, J and clone size, whereas the DNA furnished D and trimming. The sample has about 130,000 clones; 70% to 90% are singletons. The record originates from a study of blood T cell repertoires in COVID-19. For the study at large: Sources were T cells, B-cell-depleted T cells, or PBMCs; the material itself was cDNA or gDNA.

The CDR3 length is 14 residues. Trimming shortened V by 2 bases and J by 2 bases, and 8 bases separated the two germline ends. Germline V gene data show CDR1 as SGHTS and CDR2 as YDEGEE. The chain has TRBV5-8 and TRBJ2-1; D gene uncertain. This TCR was recovered from a woman between 50 and 59 years old who had recovered from COVID-19. The material sequenced was PBMCs or T cells enriched from blood (not recorded which). CDR3: CASSFTAAYNEQFF. DNA of the CDR3: TGTGCCAGCAGCTTCACAGCCGCCTACAATGAGCAGTTCTTC.